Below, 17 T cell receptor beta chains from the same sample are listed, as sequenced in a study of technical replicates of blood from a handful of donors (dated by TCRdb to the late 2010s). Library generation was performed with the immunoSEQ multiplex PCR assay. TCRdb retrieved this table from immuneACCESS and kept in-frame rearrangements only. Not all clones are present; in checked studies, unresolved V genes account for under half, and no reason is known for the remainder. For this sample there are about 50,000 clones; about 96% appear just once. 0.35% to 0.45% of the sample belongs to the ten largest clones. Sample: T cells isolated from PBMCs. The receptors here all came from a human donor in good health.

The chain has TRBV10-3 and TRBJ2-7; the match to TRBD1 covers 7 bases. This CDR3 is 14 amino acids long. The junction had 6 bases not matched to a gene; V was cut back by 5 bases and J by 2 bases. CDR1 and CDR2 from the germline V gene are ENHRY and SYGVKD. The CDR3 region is CAISPRDRTYEQYF. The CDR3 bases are TGTGCCATCAGTCCCCGGGACAGAACCTACGAGCAGTACTTC.

CDR3 DNA sequence: TGTGCAAGTCGCTTAGCGAGGACAGGGGTGGTATCATGTGAAGCTTTCTTT. The encoded protein is CASRLARTGVVSCEAFF. This sequence joins TRBV12-2 and TRBJ1-1; the table gives TRBD1 as D, unverified against the DNA. TRBV12-2 corresponds to a pseudogene. The CDR3 contains 17 residues.

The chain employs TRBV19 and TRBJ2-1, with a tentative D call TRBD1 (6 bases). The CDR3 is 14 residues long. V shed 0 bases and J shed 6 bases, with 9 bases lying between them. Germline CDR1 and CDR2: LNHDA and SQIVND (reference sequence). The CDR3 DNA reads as TGTGCCAGTAGTATAGAGAGACAGGTCAATGAGCAGTTCTTC. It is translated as CASSIERQVNEQFF.

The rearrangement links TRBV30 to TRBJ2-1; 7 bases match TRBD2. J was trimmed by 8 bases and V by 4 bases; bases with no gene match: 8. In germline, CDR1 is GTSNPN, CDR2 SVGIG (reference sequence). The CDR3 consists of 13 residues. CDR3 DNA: TGTGCCTGGAAACGGGGGGACCCGTATGAGCAGTTCTTC. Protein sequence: CAWKRGDPYEQFF.

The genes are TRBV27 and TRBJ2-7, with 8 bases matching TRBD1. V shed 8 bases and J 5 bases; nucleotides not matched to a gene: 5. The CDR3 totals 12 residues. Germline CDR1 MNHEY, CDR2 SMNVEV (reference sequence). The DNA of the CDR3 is TGTGCCAGCCAGGGGGCAAAGGACGAGCAGTACTTC. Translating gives CASQGAKDEQYF.

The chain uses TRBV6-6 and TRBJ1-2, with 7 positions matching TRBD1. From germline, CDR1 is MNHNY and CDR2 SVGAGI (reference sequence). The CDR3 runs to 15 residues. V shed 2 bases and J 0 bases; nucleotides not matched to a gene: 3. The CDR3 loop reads CASSYGTASNYGYTF. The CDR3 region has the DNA TGTGCCAGCAGTTACGGGACAGCCTCTAACTATGGCTACACCTTC.

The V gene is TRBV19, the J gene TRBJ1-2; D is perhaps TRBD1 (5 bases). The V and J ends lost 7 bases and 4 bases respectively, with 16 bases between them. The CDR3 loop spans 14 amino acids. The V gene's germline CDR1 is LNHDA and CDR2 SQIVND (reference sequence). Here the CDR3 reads CASTEAGQIYGYTF. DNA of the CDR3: TGTGCCAGTACCGAGGCAGGGCAAATCTATGGCTACACCTTC.

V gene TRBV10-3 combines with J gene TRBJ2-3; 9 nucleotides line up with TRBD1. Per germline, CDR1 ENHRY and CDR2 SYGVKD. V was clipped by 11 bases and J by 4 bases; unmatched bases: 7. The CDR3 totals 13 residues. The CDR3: CAFRQGVSDTQYF. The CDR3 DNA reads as TGTGCCTTCCGACAGGGGGTATCAGATACGCAGTATTTT.

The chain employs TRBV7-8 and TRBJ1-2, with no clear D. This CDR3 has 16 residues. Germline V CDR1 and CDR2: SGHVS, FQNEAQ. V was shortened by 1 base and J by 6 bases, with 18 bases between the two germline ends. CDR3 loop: CASSLGAVEGRNGYTF. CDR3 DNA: TGTGCCAGCAGCTTAGGGGCCGTGGAGGGTAGGAATGGCTACACCTTC.

CDR3 DNA sequence: TGTGCCAGTAGTATAGATCACAGCAACGAGCAGTACTTC. This translates into CASSIDHSNEQYF. The V gene is TRBV19, the J gene TRBJ2-7; no firm D call. From germline, CDR1 is LNHDA and CDR2 SQIVND (reference sequence). V gave up 0 bases and J gave up 5 bases, with 8 bases separating them. The CDR3 is 13 amino acids.

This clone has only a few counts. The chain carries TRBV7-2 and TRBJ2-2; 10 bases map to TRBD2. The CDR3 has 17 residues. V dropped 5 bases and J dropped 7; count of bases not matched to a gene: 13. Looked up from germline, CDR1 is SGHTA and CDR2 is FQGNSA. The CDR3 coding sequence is TGTGCCAGCAGCGGGACTATAGCGGGAGGACCTAACGGGGAGCTGTTTTTT. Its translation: CASSGTIAGGPNGELFF.

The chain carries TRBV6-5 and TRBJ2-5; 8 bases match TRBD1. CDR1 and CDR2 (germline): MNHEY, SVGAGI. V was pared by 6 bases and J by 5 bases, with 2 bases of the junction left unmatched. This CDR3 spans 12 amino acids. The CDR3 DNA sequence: TGTGCCAGCAGCAGGGGGCAGGAGACCCAGTACTTC. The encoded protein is CASSRGQETQYF.

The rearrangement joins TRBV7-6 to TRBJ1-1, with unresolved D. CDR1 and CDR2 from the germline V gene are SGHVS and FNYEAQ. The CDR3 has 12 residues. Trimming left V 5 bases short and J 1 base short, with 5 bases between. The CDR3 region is CASSAGNTEAFF. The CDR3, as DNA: TGTGCCAGCAGCGCAGGGAACACTGAAGCTTTCTTT.

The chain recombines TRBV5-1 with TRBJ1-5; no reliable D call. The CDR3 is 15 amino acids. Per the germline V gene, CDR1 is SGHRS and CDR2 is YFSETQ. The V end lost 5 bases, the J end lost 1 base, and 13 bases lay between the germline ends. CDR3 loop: CASSIRSGSNQPQHF. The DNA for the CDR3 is TGCGCCAGCAGTATAAGGAGCGGGAGCAATCAGCCCCAGCATTTT.

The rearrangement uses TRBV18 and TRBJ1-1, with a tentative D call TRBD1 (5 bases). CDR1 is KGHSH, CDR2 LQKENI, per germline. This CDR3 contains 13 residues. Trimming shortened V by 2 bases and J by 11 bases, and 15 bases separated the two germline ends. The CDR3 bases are TGTGCCAGCTCACCAAGGGGATCCGAACGGGCTTTCTTT. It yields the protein CASSPRGSERAFF.

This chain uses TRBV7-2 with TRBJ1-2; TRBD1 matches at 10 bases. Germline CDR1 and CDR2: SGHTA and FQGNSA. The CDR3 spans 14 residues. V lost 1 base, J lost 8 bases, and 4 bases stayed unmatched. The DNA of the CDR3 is TGTGCCAGCAGCTTAGAGGGGACAGGGGTCGGCTACACCTTC. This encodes CASSLEGTGVGYTF.

CDR3 region: CSVGQGTNTEAFF. The CDR3 DNA reads as TGCAGCGTTGGTCAGGGGACGAACACTGAAGCTTTCTTT. This rearrangement joins TRBV29-1 to TRBJ1-1, with a tentative D call TRBD1 (6 bases). The germline V and J ends were trimmed by 4 bases and 1 base, with 10 bases remaining between them. The CDR3 covers 13 residues. Germline CDR1 is SQVTM and CDR2 is ANQGSEA. Full variable domain (missing parts from reference TRBV29-1 and TRBJ1-1): SAVISQKPSRDICQRGTSLTIQCQVDSQVTMMFWYRQQPGQSLTLIATANQGSEATYESGFVIDKFPISRPNLTFSTLTVSNMSPEDSSIYLCSVGQGTNTEAFFGQGTRLTVV.